Listed here are 19 T cell receptor beta chains from one sample, sequenced in a study of blood T cell repertoires in COVID-19. Using immunoSEQ multiplex PCR, the repertoire was profiled, and TCRdb retains in-frame clones only, with some absent. Of around 160,000 clones in the sample, 89% were seen once. Sequencing was done on a sample of peripheral blood. Receptor source: a man aged 55 to 70 with acute or convalescent COVID-19.

The chain recombines TRBV5-5 with TRBJ1-2, with 7 bases lining up with TRBD1. The CDR3 length is 15 residues. Germline trimming cut 1 base from V and 1 base from J; bases unmatched to any gene: 4. Germline V gene lookup returns CDR1 SGHKS and CDR2 YYEKEE (reference sequence). CDR3 loop: CASSLRGTDNYGYTF. The CDR3 DNA sequence: TGTGCCAGCAGCTTGCGGGGGACAGATAACTATGGCTACACCTTC.

The chain carries TRBV15 and TRBJ1-4; D ambiguous. Germline lookup yields CDR1 LNHNV and CDR2 YYDKDF (reference sequence). V lost 3 bases and J lost 5, with 16 bases in between. This CDR3 has 16 amino acids. The CDR3 coding sequence is TGTGCCACCAGCAGCACAATCCGGGTCGAGAATGAAAAACTGTTTTTT. Amino acids: CATSSTIRVENEKLFF. Supplemented by reference TRBV15 and TRBJ1-4, the full variable domain reads DAMVIQNPRYQVTQFGKPVTLSCSQTLNHNVMYWYQQKSSQAPKLLFHYYDKDFNNEADTPDNFQSRRPNTSFCFLDIRSPGLGDTAMYLCATSSTIRVENEKLFFGSGTQLSVL.

This sequence joins TRBV6-6 and TRBJ2-3, with 10 bases identical to TRBD2. Germline V gene lookup returns CDR1 MNHNY and CDR2 SVGAGI (reference sequence). V dropped 4 bases and J dropped 3; count of bases not matched to a gene: 7. The CDR3 has 16 residues. CDR3 protein: CASSFPGLARTDTQYF. CDR3 nucleotide sequence: TGTGCCAGCAGTTTCCCGGGACTAGCGAGGACAGATACGCAGTATTTT.

The J gene is TRBJ2-5, the V gene TRBV7-9, with TRBD1 identical over 7 bases. After removal of 5 bases from V and 1 base from J, the junction contained 4 bases not matched to a gene. Per germline, CDR1 SEHNR and CDR2 FQNEAQ (reference sequence). CDR3 length: 14 amino acids. In nucleotides, the CDR3 is TGTGCCAGCAGCCCGGACAGGCTCCAAGAGACCCAGTACTTC. Translated, it gives CASSPDRLQETQYF.

The chain links TRBV28 to TRBJ1-2; TRBD1 is a possible D gene (5 bases). The CDR3 is 12 residues long. V lost 2 bases to trimming and J lost 5 bases, with 6 bases between them. Germline V gene lookup returns CDR1 MDHEN and CDR2 SYDVKM. The CDR3, as DNA: TGTGCCAGCAGTTTACAGGGTTATGGCTACACCTTC. This sequence encodes CASSLQGYGYTF.

The gene calls are TRBV5-3 and TRBJ1-5; no clear D gene. TRBV5-3 is classed as an ORF, of uncertain function. Trimming left V 4 bases short and J 0 bases short, with 11 bases between. The CDR3 is 15 residues long. This CDR3 reads CARSVREISNQPQHF. The CDR3, as DNA: TGTGCCAGAAGCGTGCGGGAGATTAGCAATCAGCCCCAGCATTTT.

V usage is TRBV20-1 and J usage is TRBJ1-5, with 8 bases that match TRBD1. The CDR3 has 13 amino acids. Germline CDR1 is DFQATT and CDR2 is SNEGSKA (reference sequence). The junction had 2 bases not matched to a gene; V was cut back by 3 bases and J by 4 bases. CDR3 DNA: TGCAGTGCTAGTAGACAGGGGAATCAGCCCCAGCATTTT. It translates to CSASRQGNQPQHF.

The gene calls are TRBV7-2 and TRBJ1-6, with D tentatively TRBD1 (5 bases). V was cut by 1 base and J by 6 bases, with 13 bases left in between. Germline-derived CDR1 and CDR2 are SGHTA and FQGNSA. The length of the CDR3 is 16 residues. CDR3 loop: CASSLVRGGGNSPLHF. The CDR3 coding sequence is TGTGCCAGCAGCTTAGTGCGGGGTGGGGGTAATTCACCCCTCCACTTT.

The chain employs TRBV6-2 or TRBV6-3 and TRBJ2-1; 9 bases agree with TRBD2. The trim removed 5 bases at V and 2 bases at J, leaving 4 bases unmatched. The CDR3 has 15 amino acids. Germline assignment: CDR1 MNHEY and CDR2 SVGEGT. The CDR3 nucleotides are TGTGCCAGCAGTCATAGCGGGGGCCCCTACAATGAGCAGTTCTTC. Protein: CASSHSGGPYNEQFF.

The chain employs TRBV5-1 and TRBJ2-2; D remains ambiguous. The germline V gene encodes CDR1 SGHRS and CDR2 YFSETQ. V lost 0 bases and J 6 bases, leaving 9 bases between the germline ends. There are 14 residues in the CDR3. As DNA, the CDR3 is TGCGCCAGCAGCTTGGTGATGTCGGCCGGGGAGCTGTTTTTT. Amino acids: CASSLVMSAGELFF.

This clone was counted a single time. The rearrangement joins TRBV30 to TRBJ1-2; D is possibly TRBD1 (5 bases). The V end was cut by 3 bases, the J end by 7 bases, with 9 bases between. The CDR3 is made up of 11 amino acids. The V gene's germline CDR1 is GTSNPN and CDR2 SVGIG (reference sequence). The CDR3 bases are TGTGCCTGGAGCAGGGCATCTGGCTACACCTTC. Translated: CAWSRASGYTF.

The V gene is TRBV30, the J gene TRBJ1-4; weak D call: TRBD1 (6 bases). Trimming pared 5 bases from V and 1 base from J, leaving 11 bases between. There are 14 residues in the CDR3. CDR1 is GTSNPN and CDR2 is SVGIG in the germline V gene (reference sequence). Written as DNA, the CDR3 is TGTGCCTGGGCCCAGGACAGAACTAATGAAAAACTGTTTTTT. Amino acid sequence: CAWAQDRTNEKLFF. The full variable domain, completed using reference TRBV30 and TRBJ1-4, is SQTIHQWPATLVQPVGSPLSLECTVEGTSNPNLYWYRQAAGRGLQLLFYSVGIGQISSEVPQNLSASRPQDRQFILSSKKLLLSDSGFYLCAWAQDRTNEKLFFGSGTQLSVL.

The rearrangement uses TRBV23-1 and TRBJ1-1; unclear D gene. TRBV23-1 is filed as an ORF, its function uncertain. Trimming left V 4 bases short and J 0 bases short, with 15 bases between. The CDR3 runs 16 residues. The CDR3 is CASSLAGWDMNTEAFF. The DNA for the CDR3 is TGCGCCAGCAGTCTCGCGGGCTGGGATATGAACACTGAAGCTTTCTTT.

The chain couples TRBV19 to TRBJ1-1, with 10 bases that match TRBD1. Germline V CDR1 and CDR2: LNHDA, SQIVND (reference sequence). The V gene end was trimmed by 8 bases and the J gene end by 4 bases; junction bases not matched to a gene: 4. This CDR3 contains 13 residues. The CDR3 here is CASGTGVSTEAFF. CDR3 coding DNA: TGTGCCAGTGGGACAGGGGTGAGCACTGAAGCTTTCTTT.

The chain links TRBV5-6 to TRBJ1-2; D ambiguous. The CDR3 runs 15 residues. V gave up 0 bases and J gave up 4 bases, with 13 bases separating them. CDR1 SGHDT and CDR2 YYEEEE come from the germline V gene. The CDR3 bases are TGTGCCAGCAGCTTGGACTTAGCCCTACCCTATGGCTACACCTTC. Translation: CASSLDLALPYGYTF. Variable domain in full (rest from reference TRBV5-6 and TRBJ1-2): DAGVTQSPTHLIKTRGQQVTLRCSPKSGHDTVSWYQQALGQGPQFIFQYYEEEERQRGNFPDRFSGHQFPNYSSELNVNALLLGDSALYLCASSLDLALPYGYTFGSGTRLTVV.

The V and J genes are TRBV5-4 and TRBJ1-2; TRBD1 agrees at 9 bases. V shed 3 bases and J 7 bases; nucleotides not matched to a gene: 10. Germline values: CDR1 SGHNT, CDR2 YYREEE (reference sequence). The CDR3 spans 15 residues. Written as DNA, the CDR3 is TGTGCCAGCAGCTGGGGGACAGGGTCGGAGGGTGGCTACACCTTC. Its protein product is CASSWGTGSEGGYTF.

The V call is TRBV7-9, the J call TRBJ1-4, with TRBD1 identical over 10 bases. The germline gives CDR1 SEHNR, CDR2 FQNEAQ (reference sequence). Trimming cost V 5 bases and J 8 bases; bases outside gene matches: 11. The CDR3 runs 16 residues. CDR3 residues: CASSPGDRGKEEKLFF. The CDR3 nucleotides read TGTGCCAGCAGCCCCGGGGACAGGGGAAAGGAAGAAAAACTGTTTTTT.

The genes are TRBV27 and TRBJ2-2, with TRBD1 matching over 12 bases. Per the germline V gene, CDR1 is MNHEY and CDR2 is SMNVEV (reference sequence). The V segment lost 5 bases and the J segment 6 bases; nucleotides outside the gene matches: 7. This CDR3 spans 16 amino acids. CDR3 sequence reads: CASSPWDRGRSGELFF. The CDR3 coding sequence is TGTGCCAGCAGTCCCTGGGACAGGGGGCGTTCCGGGGAGCTGTTTTTT.

The rearrangement links TRBV6-1 to TRBJ1-5; D call uncertain. This CDR3 is 15 amino acids long. The germline V and J ends were trimmed by 3 bases and 9 bases, with 18 bases remaining between them. CDR1 is MNHNS and CDR2 is SASEGT in the germline V gene. CDR3 nucleotide sequence: TGTGCCAGCAGTGATCCCTATAGGACTCTTCGGCCCCAGCATTTT. Protein product: CASSDPYRTLRPQHF.